This passage covers 13 T cell receptor beta chains from one sample sequenced in a study of blood T cell repertoires in COVID-19. Assay: immunoSEQ multiplex PCR; the TCRdb copy retains only in-frame clones and omits some. The top ten clones hold 0.7% to 0.9% of a sample with some 270,000 clones, approximately 85% of them seen once. Source material: peripheral blood. These receptors all stem from a human donor with COVID-19, enrolled during active disease. The donor label of this sample is uncertain.

The V and J genes are TRBV14 and TRBJ2-3; 7 nucleotides line up with TRBD2. Germline V lookup: CDR1 SGHDN, CDR2 FVKESK. Unmatched junction bases numbered 2, after V lost 0 bases and J lost 2 bases. The length of the CDR3 is 15 residues. The chain's CDR3 is CASSQELAYTDTQYF. CDR3 sequence (DNA): TGTGCCAGCAGCCAAGAACTAGCGTACACAGATACGCAGTATTTT.

The chain employs TRBV19 and TRBJ1-4; D gene unclear. Trimming took 4 bases from V and 5 from J, leaving 11 bases between them. The CDR3 runs to 14 residues. The germline gives CDR1 LNHDA, CDR2 SQIVND (reference sequence). CDR3 amino acids: CASSTQRVNEKLFF. As DNA, the CDR3 is TGTGCCAGTAGTACTCAAAGAGTCAATGAAAAACTGTTTTTT.

CDR3 amino acids: CASSRQESTDTQYF. CDR3 in DNA: TGTGCCAGCAGCCGACAGGAAAGCACAGATACGCAGTATTTT. This rearrangement joins TRBV6-2 or TRBV6-3 to TRBJ2-3, with D perhaps TRBD1 (6 bases). The CDR3 totals 14 residues. The V gene lost 6 bases and the J gene lost 0 bases, with 10 bases spanning the gap. Germline V gives CDR1 MNHEY, CDR2 SVGEGT.

The rearrangement joins TRBV5-4 to TRBJ1-2; 7 nucleotides match TRBD1. The CDR3 covers 14 residues. The trim removed 0 bases at V and 2 bases at J, leaving 1 base unmatched. Germline V gene data show CDR1 as SGHNT and CDR2 as YYREEE (reference sequence). CDR3 sequence (DNA): TGTGCCAGCAGCTTGGGACAGGGAAACTATGGCTACACCTTC. It encodes CASSLGQGNYGYTF.

Here the CDR3 DNA reads TGTGCCAGCAGCTTAGATTCGCCCGGCGGGGGCTATGGCTACACCTTC. It translates to CASSLDSPGGGYGYTF. This chain uses TRBV7-2 with TRBJ1-2, with D possibly matching TRBD1 (5 bases). The germline CDR1 and CDR2 sequences are SGHTA and FQGNSA. The CDR3 is made up of 16 amino acids. Trimming stripped 1 base from V and 4 bases from J, with 16 bases between.

This rearrangement joins TRBV3-1 (or the pseudogene TRBV3-2) to TRBJ1-2; TRBD1 might be the D (6 bases). The V gene lost 0 bases and the J gene lost 3 bases, with 8 bases spanning the gap. Per the germline V gene, CDR1 is LGHDT and CDR2 is YNNKEL (reference sequence). This CDR3 comprises 14 residues. The CDR3: CASSQDGGHYGYTF. In DNA form, the CDR3 reads TGTGCCAGCAGCCAAGACGGGGGGCACTATGGCTACACCTTC.

The chain has TRBV2 and TRBJ1-5; 9 bases map to TRBD1. Germline CDR1 reads SNHLY; CDR2 reads FYNNEI. The CDR3 length is 13 residues. J was trimmed by 5 bases and V by 6 bases; bases with no gene match: 2. The CDR3 loop is CASSDRGYQPQHF. CDR3 nucleotides: TGTGCCAGCAGCGACAGGGGGTATCAGCCCCAGCATTTT.

There are a few counts of this clone. The V gene is TRBV10-3, the J gene TRBJ1-2, with TRBD1 identical over 9 bases. The germline gives CDR1 ENHRY, CDR2 SYGVKD. V shed 8 bases and J 6 bases; nucleotides not matched to a gene: 10. The CDR3 sequence is 14 residues long. The CDR3 loop is CAISPGTGRDGYTF. CDR3 sequence (DNA): TGTGCCATCTCCCCCGGGACAGGGAGGGATGGCTACACCTTC.

V and J are TRBV25-1 and TRBJ1-2; TRBD1 matches 8 bases. CDR1 is MGHDK, CDR2 SYGVNS, per germline. The CDR3 extends over 15 amino acids. J lost 7 bases, V lost 4 bases, and 11 bases had no gene match. The CDR3 nucleotides read TGTGCCAGCAGTGCGGAAATCGGGACAGGAGTTGGCTACACCTTC. It specifies CASSAEIGTGVGYTF.

V gene TRBV6-6 combines with J gene TRBJ1-4, with a possible D match to TRBD1 (6 bases). The length of the CDR3 is 16 residues. The germline gives CDR1 MNHNY, CDR2 SVGAGI (reference sequence). Trimming took 6 bases from V and 1 from J, leaving 15 bases between them. The CDR3 spells CASRQYRDGTNEKLFF. Written as DNA, the CDR3 is TGTGCCAGCAGGCAGTACAGGGACGGAACTAATGAAAAACTGTTTTTT.

The CDR3 DNA sequence: TGTGCCAGCAGCTTAGAGTTCCCGGTCCTCCACTTT. Translation: CASSLEFPVLHF. The genes are TRBV7-9 and TRBJ1-6; D uncertain. This CDR3 is built from 12 residues. The germline V gene has CDR1 SEHNR and CDR2 FQNEAQ (reference sequence). V was cut by 1 base and J by 15 bases, with 10 bases left in between.

The V gene is TRBV5-1, the J gene TRBJ2-3; no clear D gene. V was trimmed by 3 bases and J by 0 bases, leaving 5 bases between them. Germline values: CDR1 SGHRS, CDR2 YFSETQ. The CDR3 is 13 residues long. CDR3 sequence (DNA): TGCGCCAGCAGCTCTTATAGCACAGATACGCAGTATTTT. Translating it yields CASSSYSTDTQYF.

The V gene is TRBV24-1, the J gene TRBJ2-3; D ambiguous. The germline V gene has CDR1 KGHDR and CDR2 SFDVKD. This CDR3 spans 11 amino acids. Trimming stripped 5 bases from V and 7 bases from J, with 6 bases between. The DNA of the CDR3 is TGTGCCACCAGTGTGGGCAATACGCAGTATTTT. It specifies CATSVGNTQYF.